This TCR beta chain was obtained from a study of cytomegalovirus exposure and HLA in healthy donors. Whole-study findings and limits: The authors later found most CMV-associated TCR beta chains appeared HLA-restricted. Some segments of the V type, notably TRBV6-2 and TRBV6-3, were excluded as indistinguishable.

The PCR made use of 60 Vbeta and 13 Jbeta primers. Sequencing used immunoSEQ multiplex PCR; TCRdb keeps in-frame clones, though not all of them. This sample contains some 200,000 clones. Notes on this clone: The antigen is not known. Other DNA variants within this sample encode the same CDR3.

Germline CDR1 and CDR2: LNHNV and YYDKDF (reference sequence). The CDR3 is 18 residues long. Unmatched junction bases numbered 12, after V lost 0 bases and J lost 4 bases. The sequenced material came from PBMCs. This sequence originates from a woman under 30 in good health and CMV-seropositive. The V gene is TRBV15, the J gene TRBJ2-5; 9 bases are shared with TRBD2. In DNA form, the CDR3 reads TGTGCCACCAGCAGAGATTTCGGCGGGAGGGCCGTAGGAGAGACCCAGTACTTC. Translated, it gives CATSRDFGGRAVGETQYF.